This TCR beta chain is drawn from a study of cytomegalovirus exposure and HLA in healthy donors. Amplification used 60 Vbeta primers and 13 Jbeta primers. Here immunoSEQ multiplex PCR was the method, and the copy in TCRdb shows in-frame clones only, minus some. Among 150,000 to 200,000 clones listed, roughly four fifths were seen once. Study-wide results and limits: TCR beta chains numbering more than 150 were designated cytomegalovirus-associated.

CDR3 size: 17 residues. Germline-derived CDR1 and CDR2 are SGHRS and YFSETQ. V shed 3 bases and J 0 bases; nucleotides not matched to a gene: 6. The donors (healthy individuals) were bone marrow donors. Of note for this clone: The target antigen is unknown.

The V call is TRBV5-1, the J call TRBJ2-3; TRBD2 matches 11 bases. The receptor was isolated from a man younger than 35 in good health and CMV-seronegative. The sequenced sample was PBMCs. CDR3 in DNA: TGCGCCAGCAGCTCTTATAGCGGGGGGGCTAGCACAGATACGCAGTATTTT. This translates into CASSSYSGGASTDTQYF.